These 24 T cell receptor beta chains originate from one sample sequenced in a study of T cell changes during pregnancy in multiple sclerosis. Generated by immunoSEQ multiplex PCR, the TCRdb table keeps only in-frame clones and is missing some. The sample includes fewer than 55,000 clones, nearly 90% of them seen just once. The specimen was peripheral blood, collected after pregnancy. The receptors come from a female donor in good health, enrolled as a control in a pregnancy study.

V is TRBV4-2 and J is TRBJ2-5, with 7 bases lining up with TRBD1. The CDR3 runs 15 residues. V was pared by 4 bases and J by 4 bases, with 9 bases of the junction left unmatched. CDR1 and CDR2 from the germline V gene are LGHNA and YNFKEQ. This CDR3 reads CASSRSGTEGETQYF. Written as DNA, the CDR3 is TGTGCCAGCAGCCGGTCCGGGACAGAGGGAGAGACCCAGTACTTC.

The chain joins TRBV6-1 to TRBJ2-7; 7 positions agree with TRBD2. The CDR3 sequence is 15 residues long. V shed 2 bases, J shed 3 bases, and the junction held 7 bases outside the gene matches. Germline values: CDR1 MNHNS, CDR2 SASEGT. The CDR3 nucleotides read TGTGCCAGCAGTGAATACAGCGGGGAGAACTACGAGCAGTACTTC. It specifies CASSEYSGENYEQYF.

This clone was seen a single time. The genes are TRBV6-4 and TRBJ2-3; 11 nucleotides match TRBD2. Germline trimming cut 2 bases from V and 11 bases from J; bases unmatched to any gene: 3. This CDR3 comprises 13 residues. Germline CDR1 reads MRHNA; CDR2 reads SNTAGT. CDR3 DNA sequence: TGTGCCAGCAGTGACGGGCTAGCGGGGGGGCAGTATTTT. It codes for CASSDGLAGGQYF.

The CDR3 region has the DNA TGTGCCAGCAGCTTGGGTAATAGCCGATACACAGATACGCAGTATTTT. Amino acids: CASSLGNSRYTDTQYF. The V call is TRBV5-4, the J call TRBJ2-3; D remains ambiguous. Germline V gene data show CDR1 as SGHNT and CDR2 as YYREEE (reference sequence). The CDR3 consists of 16 residues. The V end was cut by 0 bases, the J end by 2 bases, with 13 bases between.

The chain employs TRBV6-1 and TRBJ2-5; no definite D call. V lost 6 bases to trimming and J lost 1 base, with 12 bases between them. Germline CDR1 is MNHNS and CDR2 is SASEGT. CDR3 length equals 14 residues. CDR3 in amino acids: CASSPDTVQETQYF. DNA of the CDR3: TGTGCCAGCAGCCCCGACACGGTCCAAGAGACCCAGTACTTC.

The J gene is TRBJ2-7, the V gene TRBV5-1; D ambiguous. With 4 bases removed from V and 1 base from J, the gap between germline ends came to 3 bases. The germline gives CDR1 SGHRS, CDR2 YFSETQ. CDR3 length: 11 residues. Written as DNA, the CDR3 is TGCGCCAGCAGCCAGTCCTACGAGCAGTACTTC. Its translation: CASSQSYEQYF.

The chain carries TRBV7-6 and TRBJ2-3, with 12 bases fitting TRBD2. CDR1 is SGHVS and CDR2 is FNYEAQ in the germline V gene. V lost 0 bases and J lost 0; bases outside the gene matches: 16. The CDR3 spans 22 residues. The chain's CDR3 is CASSLAKPLAGGPSASTDTQYF. As DNA, the CDR3 is TGTGCCAGCAGCTTAGCCAAGCCCCTAGCGGGAGGGCCGAGTGCTAGCACAGATACGCAGTATTTT.

The rearrangement joins TRBV9 to TRBJ1-6; 7 bases fit TRBD1. V lost 1 base, J lost 7 bases, and 5 bases stayed unmatched. From germline, CDR1 is SGDLS and CDR2 YYNGEE. This CDR3 has 15 amino acids. CDR3 amino acids: CASSVIGQENSPLHF. The CDR3 DNA is TGTGCCAGCAGCGTAATAGGACAGGAAAATTCACCCCTCCACTTT.

The chain couples TRBV21-1 to TRBJ2-7; the table's D gene call, TRBD1, was not cross checked with the DNA. TRBV21-1 is flagged as a pseudogene. There are 16 residues in the CDR3. Written as DNA, the CDR3 is TGTGCCAGCAGCAAATGGCGGACAGGGGGCTCCTACGAGCAGTACTTC. It encodes CASSKWRTGGSYEQYF.

This sequence joins TRBV15 and TRBJ2-7; 9 bases map to TRBD2. Germline V CDR1 and CDR2: LNHNV, YYDKDF (reference sequence). V lost 4 bases to trimming and J lost 4 bases; unmatched junction nucleotides: 17. CDR3 length: 18 residues. DNA of the CDR3: TGTGCCACCAGCAACTTCCCCCGGGCTAGCGGGGTAATGTACGAGCAGTACTTC. Amino acid sequence: CATSNFPRASGVMYEQYF.

The chain has TRBV12-5 and TRBJ2-3; 13 bases match TRBD2. From germline, CDR1 is LGHNT and CDR2 FRNRAP. J lost 1 base, V lost 0 bases, and 4 bases had no gene match. This CDR3 is built from 18 residues. The CDR3 region is CASGLVPTSGGGTDTQYF. In DNA, the CDR3 is TGTGCTAGTGGTTTGGTCCCCACTAGCGGGGGGGGCACAGATACGCAGTATTTT.

This clone showed up just once. For the CDR3, the DNA is TGTGCCAGTAGTACAGGGGTTGCGAACACTGAAGCTTTCTTT. Encoded protein: CASSTGVANTEAFF. This chain connects TRBV19 to TRBJ1-1; weak D call: TRBD1 (6 bases). Trimming shortened V by 4 bases and J by 1 base, and 10 bases separated the two germline ends. This CDR3 contains 14 residues. Germline CDR1 LNHDA, CDR2 SQIVND (reference sequence).

The V and J genes are TRBV19 and TRBJ1-3; 8 bases map to TRBD1. Germline loops: CDR1 LNHDA, CDR2 SQIVND (reference sequence). V lost 7 bases, J lost 1 base, and 6 bases stayed unmatched. CDR3 size: 15 residues. The CDR3 spells CASNDRGRSGNTIYF. In nucleotides, the CDR3 is TGTGCCAGTAACGACAGGGGAAGGTCTGGAAACACCATATATTTT.

The genes are TRBV6-1 and TRBJ2-7; 7 nucleotides align to TRBD1. J was trimmed by 1 base and V by 7 bases; bases with no gene match: 10. From germline, CDR1 is MNHNS and CDR2 SASEGT. The CDR3 runs 15 residues. CDR3: CASNKGGMGSYEQYF. The CDR3, as DNA: TGTGCCAGCAATAAAGGGGGCATGGGGTCCTACGAGCAGTACTTC.

The chain is built from TRBV6-6 and TRBJ2-1, with 9 bases aligning to TRBD2. Germline trimming cut 6 bases from V and 4 bases from J; bases unmatched to any gene: 10. From germline, CDR1 is MNHNY and CDR2 SVGAGI (reference sequence). The CDR3 runs 16 residues. The CDR3 region is CASSLRTSAGYNEQFF. As DNA, the CDR3 is TGTGCCAGCAGCCTAAGGACTAGCGCGGGATACAATGAGCAGTTCTTC.

This clone was observed a single time. This chain's CDR3 is CASSIVRGGAGSNEQFF. The CDR3 DNA is TGTGCCAGTAGTATAGTTCGGGGGGGAGCGGGGTCCAATGAGCAGTTCTTC. The chain carries TRBV19 and TRBJ2-1, with TRBD2 matching 8 bases. CDR1 is LNHDA, CDR2 SQIVND, per germline (reference sequence). This CDR3 spans 17 amino acids. With 1 base clipped from V and 6 bases from J, the junction kept 11 bases outside the gene matches.

The J gene is TRBJ2-7, the V gene TRBV27; TRBD2 is a possible D gene (5 bases). V was cut by 3 bases and J by 2 bases, with 8 bases left in between. The V gene's germline CDR1 is MNHEY and CDR2 SMNVEV (reference sequence). CDR3 size: 13 residues. The CDR3 bases are TGTGCCAGCAGTTTGGACTTAACCTACGAGCAGTACTTC. Its protein product is CASSLDLTYEQYF.

This clone has a single count. V is TRBV19 and J is TRBJ2-2; 7 nucleotides align to TRBD2. Germline trimming cut 3 bases from V and 6 bases from J; bases unmatched to any gene: 10. The CDR3 runs 16 residues. Looked up from germline, CDR1 is LNHDA and CDR2 is SQIVND (reference sequence). The CDR3 region has the DNA TGTGCCAGTAGTATCCGACTAGCTGGCCCCCCCGGGGAGCTGTTTTTT. This sequence encodes CASSIRLAGPPGELFF. Full variable domain (rest looked up from reference TRBV19 and TRBJ2-2): DGGITQSPKYLFRKEGQNVTLSCEQNLNHDAMYWYRQDPGQGLRLIYYSQIVNDFQKGDIAEGYSVSREKKESFPLTVTSAQKNPTAFYLCASSIRLAGPPGELFFGEGSRLTVL.

The chain recombines TRBV7-3 with TRBJ2-4; the match to TRBD2 covers 9 bases. CDR1 is SGHTA, CDR2 FQGTGA, per germline. With 3 bases clipped from V and 3 bases from J, the junction kept 3 bases outside the gene matches. The CDR3 extends over 15 amino acids. DNA of the CDR3: TGTGCCAGCAGCTTCTCTAGCGGGGACAAAAACATTCAGTACTTC. The encoded protein is CASSFSSGDKNIQYF.

This chain joins TRBV10-3 and TRBJ1-1; possibly TRBD1 for D (5 bases). The length of the CDR3 is 13 residues. Germline CDR1 reads ENHRY; CDR2 reads SYGVKD. Trimming removed 6 bases from V and 1 base from J, with 9 bases in between. CDR3 bases: TGTGCCATCAGAAAGACAGAGAACACTGAAGCTTTCTTT. This gives the protein CAIRKTENTEAFF.

V and J are TRBV30 and TRBJ2-3, with TRBD2 matching 14 bases. V shed 5 bases and J 5 bases; nucleotides not matched to a gene: 6. From germline, CDR1 is GTSNPN and CDR2 SVGIG (reference sequence). This CDR3 has 15 amino acids. Written as DNA, the CDR3 is TGTGCCTGGGGCAGGGGACTAGCGGGGGAAGATACGCAGTATTTT. This translates into CAWGRGLAGEDTQYF.

V and J are TRBV30 and TRBJ2-1; 7 bases map to TRBD2. From germline, CDR1 is GTSNPN and CDR2 SVGIG (reference sequence). The CDR3 covers 14 residues. Trimming removed 1 base from V and 9 bases from J; junction bases left unmatched: 9. The CDR3 is CAWSGASGWIEQFF. CDR3 nucleotides: TGTGCCTGGAGTGGGGCTAGCGGTTGGATTGAGCAGTTCTTC.

The chain combines TRBV5-3 with TRBJ1-2, with 7 positions matching TRBD1. TRBV5-3 is classed as an ORF, of uncertain function. The V gene end was trimmed by 1 base and the J gene end by 7 bases; junction bases not matched to a gene: 10. The CDR3 loop spans 15 amino acids. The CDR3 DNA is TGTGCCAGAAGCTTGATAGGGGGCGTTCACAGTGGCTACACCTTC. Translated: CARSLIGGVHSGYTF.

This sequence joins TRBV27 and TRBJ1-1; D might be TRBD1 (6 bases). Germline V gene lookup returns CDR1 MNHEY and CDR2 SMNVEV (reference sequence). V gave up 8 bases and J gave up 1 base, with 17 bases separating them. The CDR3 spans 15 residues. Here the CDR3 reads CASRQVGGGNTEAFF. The DNA for the CDR3 is TGTGCCAGCCGGCAAGTAGGGGGGGGGAACACTGAAGCTTTCTTT.